A selection of T cell receptor beta chains follows, all from one sample in a study of beta chain features in type 1 diabetes. The protocol was immunoSEQ multiplex PCR, while the TCRdb copy is restricted to in-frame clones and leaves out a portion. The sample carries 900,000 or so clones, under 20% recorded once. Sequenced sample: naive CD4+ T cells from blood. The receptors were sampled from a woman between 18 and 29 years old in good health. Each CDR3 is given with its conserved first and last residue. D genes are given only for firm matches. The listing skips clone size in some rows; elsewhere it reads once, few, many or a size class.

D	J	size	V	DNA	CDR3
.	TRBJ2-7	few	TRBV15	TGTGCCACCAGCAGAGAGGAGGGGGCAAGAGAGCAGTACTTC	CATSREEGAREQYF
.	TRBJ2-7	few	TRBV6-1	TGTGCCAGCAGTGCAGGCTCGACAGGCTATTTGATTCCCTACGAGCAGTACTTC	CASSAGSTGYLIPYEQYF
.	TRBJ2-1	.	TRBV11-1	TGTGCCAGCAGCCCAGTTGGGGATGAGCAGTTCTTC	CASSPVGDEQFF
.	TRBJ1-1	few	TRBV19	TGTGCCAGTAGTCCCCTACTTGGGGCTGAAGCTTTCTTT	CASSPLLGAEAFF
.	TRBJ2-1	.	TRBV11-2	TGTGCCAGCAGCCAACCCTTGAATGAGCAGTTCTTC	CASSQPLNEQFF
.	TRBJ2-7	.	TRBV15	TGTGCCACCAGCAGAGAGGGGGGATTTCCCGGGCACGAGCAGTACTTC	CATSREGGFPGHEQYF
.	TRBJ2-1	few	TRBV5-4	TGTGCCACCAGGACTAAGAACTACAATGAGCAGTTCTTC	CATRTKNYNEQFF
.	TRBJ2-6	.	TRBV10-3	TGTGCCATCAGGGATTCGTTTGCTGGGGCCAACGCCCTGACTTTC	CAIRDSFAGANALTF
.	TRBJ2-6	.	TRBV28	TGTGCCAGCAGGGAGTCTGGGGCCAACGTCCTGACTTTC	CASRESGANVLTF
.	TRBJ2-3	.	TRBV7-9	TGTGCCAGCAGCTTAGCGATGGGCGGGAGCACAGATACGCAGTATTTT	CASSLAMGGSTDTQYF
.	TRBJ2-5	few	TRBV7-2	TGTGCCAGCAGCACTGGGCCTTCCCCCGAGACCCAGTACTTC	CASSTGPSPETQYF
.	TRBJ2-3	.	TRBV5-6	TGTGCCAGCAGCTTAACCGGGGCCACAGATACGCAGTATTTT	CASSLTGATDTQYF
TRBD2	TRBJ2-3	.	TRBV7-6	TGTGCCAGCAGCTTCCTAGCGGGAGGTAGCACAGATACGCAGTATTTT	CASSFLAGGSTDTQYF
.	TRBJ2-7	.	TRBV29-1	TGCAGCGTTGAAACTCCAACGCGGGGTTTACGGGAGCAGTACTTC	CSVETPTRGLREQYF
.	TRBJ2-2	.	TRBV2	TGTGCCAGCAGTACCAGCGGGACAGACACCGGGGAGCTGTTTTTT	CASSTSGTDTGELFF
TRBD1	TRBJ1-5	few	TRBV7-2	TGTGCCAGCAGCCGACGGACAGGGGTAGGACAGCCCCAGCATTTT	CASSRRTGVGQPQHF
TRBD2	TRBJ2-7	few	TRBV7-3	TGTGCCAGCAGCTTAAGGCCACTAGCGGGAGCCCTCGAGGCCTCTTCCTACGAGCAGTACTTC	CASSLRPLAGALEASSYEQYF
.	TRBJ2-3	.	TRBV21-1	TGTGCCAGCACCGCTACCCGGCGCGGAGATACGCAGTATTTT	CASTATRRGDTQYF
TRBD1	TRBJ2-4	once	TRBV7-2	TGTGCCAGCAGCTCATCCGGGACAGACATTCAGTACTTC	CASSSSGTDIQYF
TRBD2	TRBJ2-7	.	TRBV28	TGTGCCAGCAGTTCCCAAGCGGGAGGGCAGTTCGAGCAGTACTTC	CASSSQAGGQFEQYF
TRBD1	TRBJ1-2	.	TRBV11-2	TGTGCCAGCAGCTCAGACAGGGGGGGTATTAAATGGGACTATGGCTACACCTTC	CASSSDRGGIKWDYGYTF
.	TRBJ2-7	few	TRBV18	TGTGCCAGCTCACCGAGGGGGAGGGCCGAGCAGTACTTC	CASSPRGRAEQYF
.	TRBJ2-5	.	TRBV19	TGTGCCAGTAGTATAGACATCGAAGAGACCCAGTACTTC	CASSIDIEETQYF
.	TRBJ1-2	.	TRBV7-2	TGTGCCAGCACCTTGGGGGGTTCAAGGGTTCGTGATGGCTACACCTTC	CASTLGGSRVRDGYTF
.	TRBJ1-2	.	TRBV20-1	TGCAGTGCTAGAGTCTATGGCTACACCTTC	CSARVYGYTF
.	TRBJ1-1	few	TRBV2	TGTGCCAGCAGCCCCGACTTAGCCTCCACTGAAGCTTTCTTT	CASSPDLASTEAFF
.	TRBJ2-5	few	TRBV28	TGTGCCAGCAGTTTGTCCGACAGGATCGGGACCCAGTACTTC	CASSLSDRIGTQYF
.	TRBJ2-1	few	TRBV4-3	TGCGCCAGCAGCCAAGGTGGAAATGAGCAGTTCTTC	CASSQGGNEQFF
.	TRBJ2-1	few	TRBV5-1	TGCGCCAGCAGCAAGGGCGTGACCACTAATGAGCAGTTCTTC	CASSKGVTTNEQFF
.	TRBJ2-5	.	TRBV5-6	TGTGCCAGCAGCGGCGGGGAGACCCAGTACTTC	CASSGGETQYF
.	TRBJ2-3	few	TRBV7-2	TGTGCCAGCAGCTTAGTTTTGCTGAGCACAGATACGCAGTATTTT	CASSLVLLSTDTQYF